Shown below are 29 T cell receptor beta chains from a single sample sequenced in a study of breast tumors, draining lymph nodes, adjacent tissues. Each CDR3 protein gets one entry after TCRdb re-called the multiplex PCR reads with MiXCR. The sample contains over 150,000 distinct CDR3 sequences, approximately 30% of which appear only once. Samples came from axillary lymph nodes draining the breast cancer. Specimen: axillary lymph node tissue. These receptors were collected from a female donor with breast cancer. Some clones in this sample may be carry-over from other donors' samples.

V and J are TRBV28 and TRBJ2-7, with D perhaps matching TRBD1 (6 bases). The V end was cut by 3 bases, the J end by 7 bases, with 13 bases between. The germline V gene has CDR1 MDHEN and CDR2 SYDVKM. The CDR3 covers 13 residues. The CDR3 protein is CASSFWGLREQYF. The CDR3 DNA is TGTGCCAGCAGTTTCTGGGGGCTGAGGGAGCAGTACTTC.

This rearrangement joins TRBV7-3 to TRBJ1-1; D unresolved. V dropped 5 bases and J dropped 0 bases, with 16 bases sitting between them. The CDR3 consists of 16 residues. Looked up from germline, CDR1 is SGHTA and CDR2 is FQGTGA. The CDR3 sequence is CASSPQPFALNTEAFF. Written as DNA, the CDR3 is TGTGCCAGCAGCCCCCAGCCTTTCGCCCTGAACACTGAAGCTTTCTTT. The variable domain in full, completed from reference TRBV7-3 and TRBJ1-1, reads GAGVSQTPSNKVTEKGKYVELRCDPISGHTALYWYRQSLGQGPEFLIYFQGTGAADDSGLPNDRFFAVRPEGSVSTLKIQRTERGDSAVYLCASSPQPFALNTEAFFGQGTRLTVV.

Points on this clonotype: Likely a read error: the CDR3 ends without its conserved phenylalanine or tryptophan. The gene calls are TRBV9 and TRBJ2-1, with 7 positions matching TRBD2. Per the germline V gene, CDR1 is SGDLS and CDR2 is YYNGEE. The CDR3 is 16 residues long. With V trimmed by 0 bases and J by 10 bases, 13 bases remained unmatched. The CDR3 DNA reads as TGTGCCAGCAGCGTAGGATGGGAGGGCCGTTCATGGGAGCAGTTCCTC. Translated: CASSVGWEGRSWEQFL.

The chain couples TRBV6-2 or TRBV6-3 to TRBJ1-2, with 7 bases fitting TRBD1. Germline CDR1 MNHEY, CDR2 SVGEGT. V shed 5 bases, J shed 8 bases, and the junction held 20 bases outside the gene matches. This CDR3 contains 17 residues. The CDR3 DNA reads TGTGCCAGCAGTCACGAAGACAGGGAGGGGCGGTTGAAGGGCTACACCTTC. Encoded protein: CASSHEDREGRLKGYTF.

This clonotype has ten or more counts. V gene TRBV3-1 combines with J gene TRBJ2-7, with TRBD2 matching over 11 bases. Germline values: CDR1 LGHDT, CDR2 YNNKEL (reference sequence). With 4 bases clipped from V and 4 bases from J, the junction kept 3 bases outside the gene matches. The CDR3 extends over 14 amino acids. CDR3 bases: TGTGCCAGCAGCCCCGGGACTAGCGGATACGAGCAGTACTTC. This sequence encodes CASSPGTSGYEQYF.

This chain connects TRBV15 to TRBJ2-1, with D possibly being TRBD2 (6 bases). Per germline, CDR1 LNHNV and CDR2 YYDKDF (reference sequence). The CDR3 runs to 14 residues. Trimming left V 0 bases short and J 5 bases short, with 8 bases between. CDR3 DNA sequence: TGTGCCACCAGCAGAGAGGCGGGGAACAATGAGCAGTTCTTC. It codes for CATSREAGNNEQFF.

This clonotype was observed a handful of times. Since a much larger clone is just one base distant, this may be a read error. This chain links TRBV9 with TRBJ2-7; the match to TRBD1 covers 11 bases. The CDR3 consists of 15 residues. Per the germline V gene, CDR1 is SGDLS and CDR2 is YYNGEE. The CDR3 DNA reads TGTGCCAGCAGCCCTAGAGGACAGGGGGCTTACGAGCCGTACTTC. It translates to CASSPRGQGAYEPYF. The full variable domain, rest sourced from reference TRBV9 and TRBJ2-7, is DSGVTQTPKHLITATGQRVTLRCSPRSGDLSVYWYQQSLDQGLQFLIQYYNGEERAKGNILERFSAQQFPDLHSELNLSSLELGDSALYFCASSPRGQGAYEPYFGPGTRLTVT.

Regarding this clonotype: A much more abundant neighbour one base away suggests this may be a read error. The chain carries TRBV9 and TRBJ1-2; D perhaps matches TRBD1 (6 bases). From germline, CDR1 is SGDLS and CDR2 YYNGEE. The CDR3 extends over 15 amino acids. CDR3 in DNA: TGTGCCAGCAGCACCTGGGACAAGCAAAACTATGGCTCCACCTTC. Amino acids: CASSTWDKQNYGSTF.

This clonotype was found a few times. A single base separates this from a much larger clone, so it may be a read error. The rearrangement links TRBV24-1 to TRBJ2-5, with 9 positions matching TRBD1. The V and J ends lost 9 bases and 2 bases, in that order; junction bases with no gene match: 15. This CDR3 comprises 17 residues. Germline V lookup: CDR1 KGHDR, CDR2 SFDVKD. The DNA of the CDR3 is TGTGCCACCGGCGAACCGGGACAGGGACGACAGCAAGAGACCCAGTACTTC. Translating gives CATGEPGQGRQQETQYF.

This clonotype occurred many times. The chain recombines TRBV19 with TRBJ2-3; 8 positions match TRBD2. There are 14 residues in the CDR3. The V and J ends lost 8 bases and 4 bases, in that order; junction bases with no gene match: 8. Germline CDR1 LNHDA, CDR2 SQIVND (reference sequence). The CDR3 nucleotides read TGTGCCAGTTTCGACGGGGGGGCTGCAGATACGCAGTATTTT. Its protein is CASFDGGAADTQYF. Full variable domain (outside the CDR3, taken from reference TRBV19 and TRBJ2-3): DGGITQSPKYLFRKEGQNVTLSCEQNLNHDAMYWYRQDPGQGLRLIYYSQIVNDFQKGDIAEGYSVSREKKESFPLTVTSAQKNPTAFYLCASFDGGAADTQYFGPGTRLTVL.

V and J are TRBV6-5 and TRBJ2-7; 7 bases fit TRBD1. V gave up 8 bases and J gave up 3 bases; unmatched junction bases: 7. This CDR3 spans 13 amino acids. Germline V gene sequence: CDR1 MNHEY, CDR2 SVGAGI. CDR3 nucleotides: TGTGCCAGCTGGACCGGGGACAGCTACGAGCAGTACTTC. It encodes CASWTGDSYEQYF.

The chain employs TRBV5-1 and TRBJ1-1, with 7 bases that match TRBD1. CDR1 and CDR2 (germline): SGHRS, YFSETQ. V shed 4 bases and J 4 bases; nucleotides not matched to a gene: 13. The CDR3 is 16 amino acids. The CDR3 sequence: CASSDIRGGLRTEAFF. The CDR3 region has the DNA TGCGCCAGCAGCGATATTCGAGGGGGCTTGCGCACTGAAGCTTTCTTT.

Concerning this clonotype itself: One end of the junction does not line up with germline, which may come from a read error. The V and J genes are TRBV12-3 or TRBV12-4 and TRBJ2-1; weak D call: TRBD2 (6 bases). The CDR3 spans 16 residues. The DNA for the CDR3 is TGTGCCAGCAGTTCCATAGCGGCCCCCTCCTACAATGGGCAGTTCTTC. It is translated as CASSSIAAPSYNGQFF.

This clonotype has a count of ten or more. The chain couples TRBV15 to TRBJ2-1; 8 nucleotides agree with TRBD1. The V segment lost 1 base and the J segment 8 bases; nucleotides outside the gene matches: 10. The CDR3 covers 16 residues. Germline V gives CDR1 LNHNV, CDR2 YYDKDF (reference sequence). CDR3 bases: TGTGCCACCAGCAGAGTGGCGGGACAGGCTTTTGATGAGCAGTTCTTC. Translated, it gives CATSRVAGQAFDEQFF.

This clonotype was picked up many times. This sequence joins TRBV7-8 and TRBJ2-2, with D possibly TRBD2 on 5 matching bases. The CDR3 covers 15 residues. Germline loops: CDR1 SGHVS, CDR2 FQNEAQ. With 3 bases removed from V and 1 base from J, the gap between germline ends came to 9 bases. CDR3 in DNA: TGTGCCAGCAGCTTGGACTCCATGAACACCGGGGAGCTGTTTTTT. Its protein is CASSLDSMNTGELFF.

With regard to this clonotype: A much more abundant neighbour one base away suggests this may be a read error. This chain uses TRBV5-1 with TRBJ2-7; tentatively, D is TRBD1 or TRBD2 (6 bases each). Germline V gives CDR1 SGHRS, CDR2 YFSETQ. V shed 4 bases and J shed 0 bases, with 20 bases lying between them. This CDR3 spans 17 amino acids. The CDR3 region has the DNA TGCGCCAGCAGCCTGAGGGGGGTGGACGGAGTCTCCTACGAGCAGTACTTC. Residues: CASSLRGVDGVSYEQYF.

This clonotype appeared many times. The V call is TRBV20-1, the J call TRBJ2-7; weak D call: TRBD2 (6 bases). Germline V gives CDR1 DFQATT, CDR2 SNEGSKA (reference sequence). With 0 bases removed from V and 7 bases from J, the gap between germline ends came to 16 bases. This CDR3 is built from 14 residues. For the CDR3, the DNA is TGCAGTGCTAGAGATTATATGGCGGGGAGGGAGCAGTACTTC. Amino acid sequence: CSARDYMAGREQYF.

CDR3 region: CASSWARQGNYEQYF. CDR3 nucleotide sequence: TGTGCCAGCAGTTGGGCGCGACAGGGCAACTACGAGCAGTACTTC. The chain uses TRBV6-2 or TRBV6-3 and TRBJ2-7; 7 positions match TRBD1. CDR1 MNHEY and CDR2 SVGEGT come from the germline V gene. The CDR3 has 15 amino acids. V dropped 4 bases and J dropped 3; count of bases not matched to a gene: 9.

Many counts were recorded for this clonotype. This chain joins TRBV19 and TRBJ1-4; D is perhaps TRBD1 (6 bases). Trimming shortened V by 7 bases and J by 5 bases, and 17 bases separated the two germline ends. Germline assignment: CDR1 LNHDA and CDR2 SQIVND (reference sequence). The CDR3 consists of 15 residues. The CDR3 region has the DNA TGTGCCAGTACCCAGTTGGTAGGGGGGAATGAAAAACTGTTTTTT. Protein sequence: CASTQLVGGNEKLFF.

The chain is built from TRBV12-3 or TRBV12-4 and TRBJ1-2; D perhaps matches TRBD1 (6 bases). Trimming removed 4 bases from V and 8 bases from J, with 14 bases in between. This CDR3 is 13 amino acids long. CDR3 nucleotide sequence: TGTGCCAGCAGTTCTAGGTCGACAGGCGGCTACACCTTC. Residues: CASSSRSTGGYTF.

The CDR3 sequence: CSARAGREGPDTQYF. The CDR3 region has the DNA TGCAGTGCTAGAGCCGGGAGGGAGGGTCCAGATACGCAGTATTTT. This chain connects TRBV20-1 to TRBJ2-3; 8 bases map to TRBD2. Trimming took 1 base from V and 4 from J; bases not matched to a gene: 7. CDR1 is DFQATT and CDR2 is SNEGSKA in the germline V gene (reference sequence). The length of the CDR3 is 15 residues.

This clonotype was seen at least ten times. J is TRBJ2-5 and V is TRBV6-5, with TRBD2 matching over 13 bases. This CDR3 contains 15 residues. CDR1 and CDR2 (germline): MNHEY, SVGAGI. V gave up 2 bases and J gave up 7 bases; unmatched junction bases: 4. The CDR3 sequence is CASSYGTSGTGTQYF. The CDR3 coding sequence is TGTGCCAGCAGTTACGGGACTAGCGGGACAGGGACCCAGTACTTC.

As regards this clonotype: The junction departs from the called germline gene at one end, perhaps through a read error. V and J are TRBV2 and TRBJ1-5; TRBD1 is a possible D gene (5 bases). This CDR3 contains 14 residues. Germline lookup yields CDR1 SNHLY and CDR2 FYNNEI. The CDR3 protein is CAGSERGRSQPQHF. For the CDR3, the DNA is TGTGCCGGCAGTGAACGGGGACGCAGTCAGCCCCAGCATTTT.

Comment on this clonotype: Just one base apart from a much larger clone, this may be a read error. The conserved phenylalanine or tryptophan is not found at the CDR3 terminus, so this likely reflects a read error. The gene calls are TRBV6-5 and TRBJ1-4; TRBD1 is a possible D gene (5 bases). Germline V gives CDR1 MNHEY, CDR2 SVGAGI. V was pared by 5 bases and J by 5 bases, with 18 bases between. The CDR3 spans 16 residues. The CDR3 region is CASSVRLGTANEKLFV. The CDR3 nucleotides are TGTGCCAGCAGTGTTCGCCTTGGGACGGCAAATGAAAAACTGTTTGTT.

The chain links TRBV14 to TRBJ2-2; D assignment may be TRBD1 or TRBD2 (5 bases each). The germline V and J ends were trimmed by 1 base and 5 bases, with 11 bases remaining between them. CDR1 and CDR2 (germline): SGHDN, FVKESK. The CDR3 runs 15 residues. DNA of the CDR3: TGTGCCAGCAGCCAAGCGATGGGACGGACCGGGGAGCTGTTTTTT. Translated: CASSQAMGRTGELFF.

This rearrangement joins TRBV19 to TRBJ1-6, with D tentatively TRBD1 (6 bases). Germline V gives CDR1 LNHDA, CDR2 SQIVND (reference sequence). The V gene lost 5 bases and the J gene lost 8 bases, with 22 bases spanning the gap. This CDR3 is 17 amino acids long. Written as DNA, the CDR3 is TGTGCCAGTAGTGATAGCGGGGGGGCAGGCGAGCATTCACCCCTCCACTTT. Translation: CASSDSGGAGEHSPLHF.

This clonotype was observed many times. V gene TRBV12-3 or TRBV12-4 combines with J gene TRBJ2-7; 9 bases are shared with TRBD1. The CDR3 covers 14 residues. V trimming: 1 base; J trimming: 9 bases; junction bases outside the gene matches: 7. Here the CDR3 reads CASSLGTGVGGQYF. CDR3 in DNA: TGTGCCAGCAGTTTAGGGACAGGGGTTGGGGGGCAGTACTTC.

This clonotype was observed a few times. The chain uses TRBV7-8 and TRBJ1-1, with a weak D call TRBD1 (5 bases). Per the germline V gene, CDR1 is SGHVS and CDR2 is FQNEAQ. The CDR3 is 13 residues long. Trimming took 3 bases from V and 1 from J, leaving 6 bases between them. CDR3 protein: CASSFQGNTEAFF. CDR3 nucleotide sequence: TGTGCCAGCAGCTTCCAGGGGAACACTGAAGCTTTCTTT.

This clonotype occurred many times. The chain joins TRBV19 to TRBJ2-3; TRBD2 agrees at 7 bases. J gave up 4 bases and V 1 base, and 5 bases lay outside the gene matches. Germline V gives CDR1 LNHDA, CDR2 SQIVND (reference sequence). This CDR3 has 15 amino acids. CDR3 in DNA: TGTGCCAGTAGTATAGGGCTAGCGGCGGCAGATACGCAGTATTTT. Translating it yields CASSIGLAAADTQYF.